This entry describes one T cell receptor (beta chain). The antigen remains undetermined. The sample originates from a study of OX40 agonist ivuxolimab in advanced cancers. From germline, CDR1 is SNHLY and CDR2 FYNNEI. CDR3 length: 13 residues. With 9 bases clipped from V and 8 bases from J, the junction kept 3 bases outside the gene matches. Assay: immunoSEQ multiplex PCR; the TCRdb copy retains only in-frame clones and omits some. The table includes around 88,000 clones, roughly nine tenths detected once. Study-level findings and limits: Compared with CD4+, CD8+ T cells on average had more expanded clones. Nonresponders included some who also had low normalized T-cell clonal expansion.

Here the sequenced sample was CD4+ or CD8+ T cells sorted from blood, taken in a trial of the OX40 agonist ivuxolimab. The source of this sequence is an adult with an advanced solid tumor such as melanoma, head and neck, liver or kidney cancer. J is TRBJ2-1 and V is TRBV2; 14 nucleotides agree with TRBD2. This chain's CDR3 is CASGTSGSDEQFF. CDR3 nucleotide sequence: TGTGCCAGTGGGACTAGCGGGAGTGATGAGCAGTTCTTC. The whole variable domain, filled in from reference TRBV2 and TRBJ2-1, reads EPEVTQTPSHQVTQMGQEVILRCVPISNHLYFYWYRQILGQKVEFLVSFYNNEISEKSEIFDDQFSVERPDGSNFTLKIRSTKLEDSAMYFCASGTSGSDEQFFGPGTRLTVL.